These T cell receptor beta chains were read from a single sample in a study of CD8 T cells in ankylosing spondylitis. TCRdb analysed the 5' RACE reads with MiXCR anew, one entry per CDR3 protein. The table shows approximately 200,000 distinct CDR3 sequences, with roughly 12% occurring only once. Specimen: blood, either unsorted or a sorted T cell fraction (not recorded which). These TCRs come from a male donor with ankylosing spondylitis or in good health (not recorded which). Both conserved end residues are part of each CDR3. The D gene is left open where the match is weak. Only part of the rows carry a size: once, few, many, or a class if the clone is expanded.

>TRBJ2-3|few|TRBV7-2|-
TGTGCCAGCAGCCCCAGCAGCGCCAGCACAGATACGCAGTATTTT
CASSPSSASTDTQYF
>TRBJ2-7|-|TRBV5-6|-
TGTGCCAGCAGCTTGGGAGCGTACTCCTACGAGCAGTACTTC
CASSLGAYSYEQYF
>TRBJ1-2|many|TRBV10-3|-
TGTGCCATCAGTGAGTCTTCACAGGTGACGGGCTACACCTTC
CAISESSQVTGYTF
>TRBJ1-1|-|TRBV18|TRBD1
TGTGCCAGCTCGCCCGACAGGGGGAACACTGAAGCTTTCTTT
CASSPDRGNTEAFF
>TRBJ1-1|-|TRBV29-1|-
TGCAGCGTGGGGGGGGGCCTCGCTGAAGCTTTCTTT
CSVGGGLAEAFF
>TRBJ2-7|-|TRBV4-1|-
TGCGCCAGCAGCCAAGACAGGGGCTCCTACGAGCAGTACTTC
CASSQDRGSYEQYF
>TRBJ1-1|-|TRBV4-1|-
TGCGCCAGCAGCCAAGGGAAGAACACTGAAGCTTTCTTT
CASSQGKNTEAFF
>TRBJ1-1|few|TRBV30|TRBD1
TGTGCCTGGATTTCACAGGGGGCTAGAACTGAAGCTTTCTTT
CAWISQGARTEAFF
>TRBJ1-2|-|TRBV4-1|-
TGCGCCAGCAGCCAAGAGCCAGGGACCCGCAACTATGGGTACACCTTC
CASSQEPGTRNYGYTF
>TRBJ1-1|few|TRBV5-1|-
TGCGCCAGCAGCTTGGCCGGGGGGCCCACTGAAGCTTTCTTT
CASSLAGGPTEAFF
>TRBJ2-7|-|TRBV29-1|TRBD1
TGCAGCGTGGAGGACACAGGGGCTTCGAAGGTCGAGCAGTACTTC
CSVEDTGASKVEQYF
>TRBJ2-2|-|TRBV19|-
TGTGCCAGTAATCAGCGTCTCGGGGAGCTGTTTTTT
CASNQRLGELFF
>TRBJ2-7|few|TRBV4-1|-
TGCGCACAAAGGCCGAGACCCTCCTACGAGCAGTACTTC
CAQRPRPSYEQYF
>TRBJ2-7|few|TRBV5-6|-
TGTGCCAGCAGCGGGGGTGCAGGCAGGGCCTACGAGCAGTACTTC
CASSGGAGRAYEQYF
>TRBJ2-5|-|TRBV12-5|-
TGTGCTAGTGGTCCCCCAACGCCGGGAGCAAAAGAGACCCAGTACTTC
CASGPPTPGAKETQYF
>TRBJ2-1|few|TRBV6-2/TRBV6-3|-
TGTGCCACCTACAGGGATCACAATGAGCAGTTCTTC
CATYRDHNEQFF
>TRBJ2-7|few|TRBV19|TRBD2
TGTGCCAGTAGTGTTTCGGGACTAGCGAGGGAGCAGTACTTC
CASSVSGLAREQYF
>TRBJ2-1|-|TRBV29-1|TRBD2
TGCAGCGTCTCTAGCGGGGGGGCCAATGAGCAGTTCTTC
CSVSSGGANEQFF
>TRBJ2-3|few|TRBV7-9|TRBD2
TGTGCCAGCAGCCTCAGCGGGGGGGAATTCACAGATACGCAGTATTTT
CASSLSGGEFTDTQYF
>TRBJ2-3|-|TRBV11-2|-
TGTGCCAGCAGCTTTAGTGGAGCGCAGTATTTT
CASSFSGAQYF
>TRBJ2-2|few|TRBV7-6|TRBD2
TGTGCCAGCAGCCCACCCCCTAGCGGCCACGACGGCACCGGGGAGCTGTTTTTT
CASSPPPSGHDGTGELFF
>TRBJ1-5|many|TRBV6-1|-
TGTGCCAGCAGGGCAGACAGCTCCAATCAGCCCCAGCATTTT
CASRADSSNQPQHF
>TRBJ2-3|few|TRBV27|TRBD1
TGTGCCAGCAGAACCGGGACAGGTCTACGCACAGATACGCAGTATTTT
CASRTGTGLRTDTQYF
>TRBJ2-7|-|TRBV15|TRBD1
TGTGCCACCAGCAGAGGACAGGGGGCCACCTACGAGCAGTACTTC
CATSRGQGATYEQYF
>TRBJ2-3|-|TRBV4-1|TRBD2
TGCGCCAGCAGCCAAGTGGCTAGCGGGACTGCAGATACGCAGTATTTT
CASSQVASGTADTQYF
>TRBJ2-1|-|TRBV10-3|-
TGTGTCATCAGTCACGGGACTTTGAGCTCCTACAATGAGCAGTTCTTC
CVISHGTLSSYNEQFF
>TRBJ2-1|many|TRBV6-4|TRBD2
TGTGCCAGCAGTGACTCGGCGGGAGGGTACAATGAGCAGTTCTTC
CASSDSAGGYNEQFF
>TRBJ1-2|-|TRBV11-1|TRBD1
TGTGCCAGCAGCCACTATGGGACAGGGGACGGTGTAAACTATGGCTACACCTTC
CASSHYGTGDGVNYGYTF
>TRBJ2-3|-|TRBV6-5|TRBD2
TGTGCCAGCAGTTACTCGGGCGGGAGGGGTGCAGATACGCAGTATTTT
CASSYSGGRGADTQYF
>TRBJ2-7|-|TRBV4-1|-
TGCGCCAGCAGCCAAGAAACCGACGGATACGAGCAGTACTTC
CASSQETDGYEQYF
>TRBJ2-2|-|TRBV4-2|TRBD1
TGTGCCAGCAGCGGACAGGTCCCGGGGACCGGGGAGCTGTTTTTT
CASSGQVPGTGELFF
>TRBJ2-3|many|TRBV20-1|-
TGCAGTGTCCGGTTCCTAGCAGACGGCACAGATACGCAGTATTTT
CSVRFLADGTDTQYF
>TRBJ2-7|-|TRBV4-1|-
TGCGCCAGCAGCCAAGATGGTCAGGGAAAGTCCTACGAGCAGTACTTC
CASSQDGQGKSYEQYF
>TRBJ2-1|many|TRBV3-1|TRBD2
TGTGCCAGCAGCCAACCCGGGACTAGCGGGTCTAGCTCCTACAATGAGCAGTTCTTC
CASSQPGTSGSSSYNEQFF
>TRBJ2-7|-|TRBV7-6|-
TGTGCCAGCAGCTTAGCCAGTCCCCTGAACGAGCAGTACTTC
CASSLASPLNEQYF
>TRBJ2-7|few|TRBV4-1|-
TGCGCCAGCAGCCAAGTTGGTGCGTTATACGAGCAGTACTTC
CASSQVGALYEQYF
>TRBJ1-5|few|TRBV20-1|-
TGCAGTGCCCCCACGGACCAGAGTCAGCCCCAGCATTTT
CSAPTDQSQPQHF
>TRBJ2-1|many|TRBV4-1|TRBD2
TGCGCCAGCAGCCAAGGGGCTAGCGGGGGAGGCTCCTACAATGAGCAGTTCTTC
CASSQGASGGGSYNEQFF
>TRBJ2-1|many|TRBV20-1|-
TGCAGTGCTAGAGATCCGGGGTTCTCCTACAATGAGCAGTTCTTC
CSARDPGFSYNEQFF
>TRBJ2-7|few|TRBV5-1|TRBD1
TGCGCCAGCAGCTTGGCAGGGACAGGGGGTAACGAGCAGTACTTC
CASSLAGTGGNEQYF
>TRBJ2-7|few|TRBV5-6|TRBD1
TGTGCCAGCACTAGGGACAGGGACGAGCAGTACTTC
CASTRDRDEQYF
>TRBJ2-7|-|TRBV30|TRBD2
TGTGCCGGTTCTAGCGGGATCTCCTACGAGCAGTACTTC
CAGSSGISYEQYF
>TRBJ1-1|-|TRBV25-1|-
TGTGCCAGCAGTGACGGTTACACTGAAGATTTCTTT
CASSDGYTEDFF
>TRBJ2-3|-|TRBV6-5|TRBD2
TGTGCCAGCAGTTTACTAGCGGGGAGCACAGATACGCAGTATTTT
CASSLLAGSTDTQYF
>TRBJ2-7|-|TRBV7-9|TRBD1
TGTGCCAGCAGCCATGGGACAGGGGTGTACGAGCAGTACTTC
CASSHGTGVYEQYF
>TRBJ1-1|few|TRBV2|-
TGTGCCAGCAGTGGAGTTGAAGCTTTCTTT
CASSGVEAFF
>TRBJ2-3|-|TRBV21-1|-
TGTGCCACCTTTAGCGGGGGGCGGACAGATACGCAGTATTTT
CATFSGGRTDTQYF
>TRBJ2-7|many|TRBV4-1|-
TGCGCCAGCAGCCAACTACTACAGGGTCGCTCCTACGAGCAGTACTTC
CASSQLLQGRSYEQYF
>TRBJ1-6|-|TRBV7-9|-
TGTGCCAGCAGCTTAGCAAGGGACGGGATTTCACCCCTCCACTTT
CASSLARDGISPLHF
>TRBJ2-7|few|TRBV14|TRBD2
TGTGCCAGCAGCGATGGACTAGCGGGAGGGTTTAACGAGCAGTACTTC
CASSDGLAGGFNEQYF
>TRBJ2-7|many|TRBV7-6|TRBD2
TGTGCCAGCAGCTTATCGGGAGGCTTATCCTACGAGCAGTACTTC
CASSLSGGLSYEQYF
>TRBJ2-7|-|TRBV11-2|-
TGTGCCAGCAGCTTAACAGGGACGCTCGACCCCTACGAGCAGTACTTC
CASSLTGTLDPYEQYF
>TRBJ2-5|few|TRBV5-1|TRBD2
TGCGCCAGCAGTCCCACTAGCGGGGGGGTCCAAGAGACCCAGTACTTC
CASSPTSGGVQETQYF
>TRBJ2-5|few|TRBV3-1|-
TGTGCCAGCAGCCAAGAGGGACTGCACCAAGAGACCCAGTACTTC
CASSQEGLHQETQYF
>TRBJ1-1|-|TRBV12-3/TRBV12-4|TRBD1
TGTGCCAGCAGCATCCAGGGGGGGAACACTGAAGCTTTCTTT
CASSIQGGNTEAFF
>TRBJ2-7|few|TRBV29-1|-
TGCAGCGTTCGATCTGACTCCACCAGGTCCTACGAGCAGTACTTC
CSVRSDSTRSYEQYF
>TRBJ2-7|-|TRBV20-1|-
TGCAGTGCTCTCAGTGGGGATAGACCCAACTACGAGCAGTACTTC
CSALSGDRPNYEQYF
>TRBJ2-2|-|TRBV5-1|TRBD2
TGCGCCAGCAGCTTGGGGGGACTAGCCAACCACCGGGAGCTGTTTTTT
CASSLGGLANHRELFF
>TRBJ2-1|-|TRBV27|-
TGTGCCAGCAGTCAGATGACTAGGGGTTTTGAGCAGCTCTTC
CASSQMTRGFEQLF
>TRBJ2-5|few|TRBV11-2|-
TGTGCCAGCAGACACATCGGGCGCAGGGACGGAGAGACCCAGTACTTC
CASRHIGRRDGETQYF